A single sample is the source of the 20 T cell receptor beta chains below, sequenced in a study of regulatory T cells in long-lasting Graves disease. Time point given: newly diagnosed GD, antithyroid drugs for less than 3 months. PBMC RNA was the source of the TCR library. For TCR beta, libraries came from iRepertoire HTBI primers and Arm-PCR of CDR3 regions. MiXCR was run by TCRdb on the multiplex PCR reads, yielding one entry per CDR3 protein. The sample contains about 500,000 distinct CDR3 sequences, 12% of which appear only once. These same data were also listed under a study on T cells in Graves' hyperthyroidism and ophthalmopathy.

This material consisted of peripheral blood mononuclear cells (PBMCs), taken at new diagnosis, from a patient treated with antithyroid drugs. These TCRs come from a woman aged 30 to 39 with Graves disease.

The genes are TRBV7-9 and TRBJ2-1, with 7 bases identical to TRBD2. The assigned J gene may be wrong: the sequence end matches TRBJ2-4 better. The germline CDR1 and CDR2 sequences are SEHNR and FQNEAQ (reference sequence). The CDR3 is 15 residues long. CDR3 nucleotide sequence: TGTGCCAGCAGCCGAAGCGGGATTGCCAAAAACATTCAGTACTTC. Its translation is CASSRSGIAKNIQYF.

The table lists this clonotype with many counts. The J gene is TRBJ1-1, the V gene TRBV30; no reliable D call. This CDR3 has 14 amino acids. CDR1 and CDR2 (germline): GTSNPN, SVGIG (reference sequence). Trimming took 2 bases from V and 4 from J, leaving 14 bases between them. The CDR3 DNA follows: TGTGCCTGGAGTTCCCGGGTTGGTGGCACTGAAGCTTTCTTT. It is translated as CAWSSRVGGTEAFF.

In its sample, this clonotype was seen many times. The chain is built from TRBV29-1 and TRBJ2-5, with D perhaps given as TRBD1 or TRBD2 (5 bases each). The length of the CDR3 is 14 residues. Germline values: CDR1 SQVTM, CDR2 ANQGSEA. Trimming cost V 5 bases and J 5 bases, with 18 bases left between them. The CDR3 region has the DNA TGCAGCGTTACAGGAGGTTACACCACGGAGACCCAGTACTTC. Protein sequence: CSVTGGYTTETQYF.

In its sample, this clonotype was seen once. The CDR3 sequence: CASSGGTSASYNEQFF. The CDR3 DNA follows: TGTGCCAGCAGCGGGGGGACTAGCGCGTCCTACAATGAGCAGTTCTTC. This chain joins TRBV2 and TRBJ2-1; 10 positions match TRBD2. The V gene's germline CDR1 is SNHLY and CDR2 FYNNEI. With 6 bases clipped from V and 1 base from J, the junction kept 6 bases outside the gene matches. The CDR3 spans 16 residues.

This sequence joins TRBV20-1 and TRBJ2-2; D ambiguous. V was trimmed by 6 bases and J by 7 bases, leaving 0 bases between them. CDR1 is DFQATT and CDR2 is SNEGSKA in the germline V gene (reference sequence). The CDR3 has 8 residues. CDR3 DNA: TGCAGTGCCGGGGAGCTGTTTTTT. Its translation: CSAGELFF.

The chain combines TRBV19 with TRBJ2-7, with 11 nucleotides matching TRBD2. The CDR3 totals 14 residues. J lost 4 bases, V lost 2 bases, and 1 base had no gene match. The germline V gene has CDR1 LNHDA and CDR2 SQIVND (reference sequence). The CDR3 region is CASSITSGSYEQYF. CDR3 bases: TGTGCCAGTAGTATAACTAGCGGGAGTTACGAGCAGTACTTC.

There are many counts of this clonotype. The CDR3 DNA is TGTGCCAGCAGTTTAGGACTAGCGGGAGAGGATGAGCAGTTCTTC. Protein sequence: CASSLGLAGEDEQFF. The rearrangement joins TRBV28 to TRBJ2-1, with 13 bases aligning to TRBD2. J was trimmed by 8 bases and V by 2 bases; bases with no gene match: 3. From germline, CDR1 is MDHEN and CDR2 SYDVKM. The CDR3 totals 15 residues.

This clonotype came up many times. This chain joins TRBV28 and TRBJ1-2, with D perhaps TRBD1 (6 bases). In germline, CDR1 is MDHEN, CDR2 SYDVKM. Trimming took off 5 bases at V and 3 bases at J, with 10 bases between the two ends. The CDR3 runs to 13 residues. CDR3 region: CASSLRTDYGYTF. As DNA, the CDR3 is TGTGCCAGCAGTCTTCGGACAGACTATGGCTACACCTTC.

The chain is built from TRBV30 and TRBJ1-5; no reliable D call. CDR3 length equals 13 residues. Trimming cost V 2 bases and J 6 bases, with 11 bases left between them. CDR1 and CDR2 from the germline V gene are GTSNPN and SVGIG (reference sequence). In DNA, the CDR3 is TGTGCCTGGAGTCCCCAGCAGACTCAGCCCCAGCATTTT. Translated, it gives CAWSPQQTQPQHF.

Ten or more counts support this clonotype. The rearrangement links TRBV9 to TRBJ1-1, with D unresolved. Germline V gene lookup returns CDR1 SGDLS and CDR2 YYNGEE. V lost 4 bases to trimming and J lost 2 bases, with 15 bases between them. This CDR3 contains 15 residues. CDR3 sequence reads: CASSTTPSVNTEAFF. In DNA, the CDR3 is TGTGCCAGCAGCACAACCCCCAGCGTTAACACTGAAGCTTTCTTT. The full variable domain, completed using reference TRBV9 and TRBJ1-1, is DSGVTQTPKHLITATGQRVTLRCSPRSGDLSVYWYQQSLDQGLQFLIQYYNGEERAKGNILERFSAQQFPDLHSELNLSSLELGDSALYFCASSTTPSVNTEAFFGQGTRLTVV.

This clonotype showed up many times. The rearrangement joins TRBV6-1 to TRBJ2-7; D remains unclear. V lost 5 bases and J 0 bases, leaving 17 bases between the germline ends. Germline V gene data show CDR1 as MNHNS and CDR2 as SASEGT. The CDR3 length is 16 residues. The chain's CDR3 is CASSPRKGPSSYEQYF. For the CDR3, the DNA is TGTGCCAGCAGTCCGAGGAAGGGTCCTAGCTCCTACGAGCAGTACTTC.

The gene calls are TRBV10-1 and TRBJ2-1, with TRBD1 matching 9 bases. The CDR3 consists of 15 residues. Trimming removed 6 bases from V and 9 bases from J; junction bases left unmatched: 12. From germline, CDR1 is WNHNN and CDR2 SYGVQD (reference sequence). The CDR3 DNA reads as TGCGCCAGCAGCGCCCGGGACAGGGATTTCTTTGAGCAGTTCTTC. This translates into CASSARDRDFFEQFF.

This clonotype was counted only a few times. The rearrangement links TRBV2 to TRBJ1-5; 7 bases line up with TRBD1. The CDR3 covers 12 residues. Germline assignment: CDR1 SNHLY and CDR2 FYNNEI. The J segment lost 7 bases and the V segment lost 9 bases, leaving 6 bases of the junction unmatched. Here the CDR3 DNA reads TGTGCCAGTCAGGGGGTAAGACAGCCCCAGCATTTT. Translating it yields CASQGVRQPQHF.

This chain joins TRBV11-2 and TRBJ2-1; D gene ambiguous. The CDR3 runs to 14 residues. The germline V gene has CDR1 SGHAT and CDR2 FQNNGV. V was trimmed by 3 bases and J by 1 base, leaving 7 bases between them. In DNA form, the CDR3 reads TGTGCCAGCAGCTTTATGGTGTCCTACAATGAGCAGTTCTTC. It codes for CASSFMVSYNEQFF.

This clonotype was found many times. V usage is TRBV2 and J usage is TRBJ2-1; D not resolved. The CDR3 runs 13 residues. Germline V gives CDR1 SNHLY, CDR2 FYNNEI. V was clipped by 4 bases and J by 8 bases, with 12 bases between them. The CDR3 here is CASSVNLGDEQFF. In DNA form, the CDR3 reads TGTGCCAGCAGTGTAAACCTTGGGGATGAGCAGTTCTTC. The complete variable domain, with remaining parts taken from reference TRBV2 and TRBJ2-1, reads EPEVTQTPSHQVTQMGQEVILRCVPISNHLYFYWYRQILGQKVEFLVSFYNNEISEKSEIFDDQFSVERPDGSNFTLKIRSTKLEDSAMYFCASSVNLGDEQFFGPGTRLTVL.

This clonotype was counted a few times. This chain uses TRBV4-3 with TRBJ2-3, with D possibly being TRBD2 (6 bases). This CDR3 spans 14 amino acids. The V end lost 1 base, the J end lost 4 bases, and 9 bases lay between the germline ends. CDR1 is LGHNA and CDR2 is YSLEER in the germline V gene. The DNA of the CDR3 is TGCGCCAGCAGCCAAGGAAGACTAGCAGATACGCAGTATTTT. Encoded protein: CASSQGRLADTQYF.

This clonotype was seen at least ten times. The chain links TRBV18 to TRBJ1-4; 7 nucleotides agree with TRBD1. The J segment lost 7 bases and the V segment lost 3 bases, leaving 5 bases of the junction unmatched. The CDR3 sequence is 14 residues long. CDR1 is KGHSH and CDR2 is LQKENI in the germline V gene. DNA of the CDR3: TGTGCCAGCTCACCCGCCGGGACAGCTGAAAAACTGTTTTTT. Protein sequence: CASSPAGTAEKLFF.

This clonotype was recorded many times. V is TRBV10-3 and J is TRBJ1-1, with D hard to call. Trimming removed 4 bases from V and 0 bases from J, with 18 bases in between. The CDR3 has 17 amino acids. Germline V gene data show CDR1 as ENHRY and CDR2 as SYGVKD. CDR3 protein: CAISGSQRISMNTEAFF. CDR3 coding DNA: TGTGCCATCAGTGGGAGCCAGAGAATCAGCATGAACACTGAAGCTTTCTTT.

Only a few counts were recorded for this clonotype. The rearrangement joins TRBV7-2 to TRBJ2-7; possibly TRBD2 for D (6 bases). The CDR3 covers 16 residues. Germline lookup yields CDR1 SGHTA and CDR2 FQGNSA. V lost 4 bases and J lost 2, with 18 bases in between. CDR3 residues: CASSSNRGGFAYEQYF. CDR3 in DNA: TGTGCCAGCAGCTCCAACCGTGGAGGGTTCGCCTACGAGCAGTACTTC.

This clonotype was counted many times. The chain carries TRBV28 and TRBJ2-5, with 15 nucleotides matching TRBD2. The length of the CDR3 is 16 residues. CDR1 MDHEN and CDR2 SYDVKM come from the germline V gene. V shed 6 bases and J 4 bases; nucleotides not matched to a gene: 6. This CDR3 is CASSQGLAGGLETQYF. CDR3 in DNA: TGTGCCAGCAGCCAGGGACTAGCGGGAGGTCTAGAGACCCAGTACTTC.